One and the same sample provided the 4 T cell receptor beta chains below, sequenced in a study of neurological immune-mediated disorders (dated by TCRdb to about 2019). The receptor library was made with 5' RACE. Sequenced on an Illumina HiSeq 2500. The public reads were quality trimmed at Q25 with fastp and then assembled into clones with MiXCR by TCRdb, keeping productive beta chains. When rows share a CDR3 protein, they turn into one entry using the most common DNA and genes. Present in this sample are tens of thousands of distinct CDR3 sequences, about 5.6% of which were seen just once. The ten biggest clones cover approximately 1.3% of the sample. The sample taken for sequencing was CD4+ T cells from blood. All receptors derive from a young woman with multiple sclerosis.

The chain links TRBV18 to TRBJ1-5; no clear D gene. Trimming pared 5 bases from V and 3 bases from J, leaving 11 bases between. CDR1 is KGHSH and CDR2 is LQKENI in the germline V gene. The CDR3 has 14 amino acids. CDR3 nucleotide sequence: TGTGCCAGCTCATCAACTCTAGTCAATCAGCCCCAGCATTTT. It specifies CASSSTLVNQPQHF. Using reference TRBV18 and TRBJ1-5 for the parts outside the CDR3, the full variable domain is NAGVMQNPRHLVRRRGQEARLRCSPMKGHSHVYWYRQLPEEGLKFMVYLQKENIIDESGMPKERFSAEFPKEGPSILRIQQVVRGDSAAYFCASSSTLVNQPQHFGDGTRLSIL.

This clonotype counts as medium-sized. The genes are TRBV29-1 and TRBJ2-3; no clear D gene. The CDR3 extends over 13 amino acids. Trimming shortened V by 4 bases and J by 2 bases, and 10 bases separated the two germline ends. The germline V gene has CDR1 SQVTM and CDR2 ANQGSEA. CDR3 in amino acids: CSVAPRVTDTQYF. CDR3 DNA: TGCAGCGTTGCACCACGGGTCACAGATACGCAGTATTTT.

Ten or more counts support this clonotype. The rearrangement uses TRBV20-1 and TRBJ2-2, with D possibly TRBD2 on 7 matching bases. Trimming pared 3 bases from V and 5 bases from J, leaving 16 bases between. CDR1 DFQATT and CDR2 SNEGSKA come from the germline V gene (reference sequence). The CDR3 is 15 amino acids. DNA of the CDR3: TGCAGTGCTAGGGTCCGGGGGGCCGCGACCGGGGAGCTGTTTTTT. Translation: CSARVRGAATGELFF.

This clonotype has at least ten counts. The gene calls are TRBV10-1 and TRBJ2-5; possible D gene TRBD2, 5 bases. The CDR3 is 14 residues long. CDR1 WNHNN and CDR2 SYGVQD come from the germline V gene (reference sequence). V was shortened by 4 bases and J by 5 bases, with 14 bases between the two germline ends. The CDR3 is CASSVTRGRETQYF. The DNA for the CDR3 is TGCGCCAGCAGTGTTACTCGGGGTCGGGAGACCCAGTACTTC.